The T cell receptor (beta chain) described here comes from a study of blood T cells in healthy people across ages. The study's findings and limits: Greater diversity and more naive CD4+ cells were seen in long-lived donors than in aged donors. Those diversity estimates obtained from one million T cells were thought to be underestimates.

On this clonotype itself: Its antigen remains unidentified.

V lost 6 bases to trimming and J lost 2 bases; unmatched junction nucleotides: 9. Looked up from germline, CDR1 is DFQATT and CDR2 is SNEGSKA (reference sequence). The CDR3 loop spans 14 amino acids. A second roughly 6 to 11 cycle PCR used barcoded and J-beta primers. One entry per CDR3 protein results from TCRdb running MiXCR on the 5' RACE reads. The sample holds about 800,000 distinct CDR3 sequences, approximately 25% seen once. This sample was shared with a second study, whose subject was T cells of mothers and their children. That work states: All extracted RNA went into cDNA synthesis, about 1.4 ug per 15 ul.

This chain connects TRBV20-1 to TRBJ2-7; 8 bases match TRBD1. Source material: blood. This TCR derives from a boy under 18 in good health. CDR3 sequence (DNA): TGCAGTGCACCGGGACAGGCAAAAGCCTACGAGCAGTACTTC. Translated: CSAPGQAKAYEQYF.